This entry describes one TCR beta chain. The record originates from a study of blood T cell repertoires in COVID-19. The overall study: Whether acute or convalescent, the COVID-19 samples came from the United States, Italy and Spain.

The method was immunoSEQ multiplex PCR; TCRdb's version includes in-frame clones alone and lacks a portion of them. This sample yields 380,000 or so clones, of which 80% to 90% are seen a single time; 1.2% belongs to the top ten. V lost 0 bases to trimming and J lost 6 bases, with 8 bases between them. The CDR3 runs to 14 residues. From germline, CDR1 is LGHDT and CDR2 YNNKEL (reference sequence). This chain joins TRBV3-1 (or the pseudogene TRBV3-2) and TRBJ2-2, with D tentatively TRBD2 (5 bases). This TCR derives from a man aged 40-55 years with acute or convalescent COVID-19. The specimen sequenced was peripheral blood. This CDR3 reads CASSQELRAGELFF. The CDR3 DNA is TGTGCCAGCAGCCAAGAGTTGAGGGCCGGGGAGCTGTTTTTT.